This entry features one T cell receptor (beta chain) sequence. Sequencing used immunoSEQ multiplex PCR; TCRdb keeps in-frame clones, though not all of them. The repertoire consists of some 180,000 clones, with 85% to 90% occurring once and the leading ten covering under 3%. The data stem from a study of blood T cell repertoires in COVID-19. The sequenced sample was peripheral blood. This sequence originates from an elderly woman with COVID-19, enrolled during active disease.

The DNA of the CDR3 is TGCGCCAGCAGCGCGGACATAGAAGAGACCCAGTACTTC. This gives the protein CASSADIEETQYF. The V call is TRBV4-1, the J call TRBJ2-5; perhaps TRBD1 as D (5 bases). V shed 5 bases and J shed 3 bases, with 10 bases lying between them. Per germline, CDR1 MGHRA and CDR2 YSYEKL. The CDR3 is made up of 13 amino acids.